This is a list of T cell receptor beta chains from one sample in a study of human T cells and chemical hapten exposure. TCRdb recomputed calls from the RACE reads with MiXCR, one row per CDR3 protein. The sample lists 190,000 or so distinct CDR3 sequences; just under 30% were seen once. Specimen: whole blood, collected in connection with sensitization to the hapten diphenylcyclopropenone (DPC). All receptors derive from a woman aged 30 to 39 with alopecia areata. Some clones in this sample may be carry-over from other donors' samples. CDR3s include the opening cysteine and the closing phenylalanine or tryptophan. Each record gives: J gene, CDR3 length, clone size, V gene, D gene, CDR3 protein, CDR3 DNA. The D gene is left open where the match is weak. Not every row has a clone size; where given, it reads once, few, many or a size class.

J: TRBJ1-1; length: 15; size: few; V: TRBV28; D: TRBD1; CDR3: CASRIPGTGGIEAFF; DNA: TGTGCCAGCAGAATTCCTGGGACAGGGGGTATTGAAGCTTTCTTT
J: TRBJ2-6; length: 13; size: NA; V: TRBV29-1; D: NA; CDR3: CSVAFSGANVLTF; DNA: TGCAGCGTAGCTTTTTCCGGGGCCAACGTCCTGACTTTC
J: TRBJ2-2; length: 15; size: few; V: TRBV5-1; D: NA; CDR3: CASSFGRGSTGELFF; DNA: TGCGCCAGCAGCTTTGGCAGGGGAAGCACCGGGGAGCTGTTTTTT
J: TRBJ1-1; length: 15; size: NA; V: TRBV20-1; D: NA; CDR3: CSARDLQAMNTEAFF; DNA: TGCAGTGCTAGAGACCTACAAGCAATGAACACTGAAGCTTTCTTT
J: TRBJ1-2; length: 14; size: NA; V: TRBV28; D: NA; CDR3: CASSFSGRDYGYTF; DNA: TGTGCCAGCAGTTTCTCTGGACGGGACTATGGCTACACCTTC
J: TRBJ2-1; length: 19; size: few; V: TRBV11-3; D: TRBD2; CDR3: CASSPSGLAGDAGYNEQFF; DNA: TGTGCCAGCAGCCCGAGCGGACTAGCGGGAGACGCCGGGTACAATGAGCAGTTCTTC
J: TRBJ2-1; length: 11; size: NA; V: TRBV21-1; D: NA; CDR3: CASSIDNEQFF; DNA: TGTGCCAGCTCGATAGACAATGAGCAGTTCTTC
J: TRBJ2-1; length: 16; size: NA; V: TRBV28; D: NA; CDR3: CASSSTYQGSYNEQFF; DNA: TGTGCCAGCAGTTCCACCTATCAGGGGAGCTACAATGAGCAGTTCTTC
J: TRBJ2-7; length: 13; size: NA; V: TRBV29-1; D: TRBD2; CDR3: CSVLAGVGYEQYF; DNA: TGCAGCGTTCTAGCGGGAGTAGGGTACGAGCAGTACTTC
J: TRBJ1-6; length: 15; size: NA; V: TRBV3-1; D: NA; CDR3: CASSRGAVFTSPPHF; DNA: TGTGCCAGCAGCCGGGGAGCAGTTTTTACTTCACCCCCCCACTTT
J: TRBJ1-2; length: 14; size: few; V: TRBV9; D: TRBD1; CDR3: CASSGGQGPYGYTF; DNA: TGTGCCAGCAGCGGGGGACAGGGGCCTTATGGCTACACCTTC
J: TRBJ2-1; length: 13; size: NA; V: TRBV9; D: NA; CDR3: CASSADPYNEQFF; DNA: TGTGCCAGCAGCGCCGACCCCTACAATGAGCAGTTCTTC
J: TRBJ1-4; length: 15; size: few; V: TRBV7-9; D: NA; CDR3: CASSQRAAANEKLFF; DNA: TGTGCCAGCAGCCAAAGGGCGGCGGCTAATGAAAAACTGTTTTTT
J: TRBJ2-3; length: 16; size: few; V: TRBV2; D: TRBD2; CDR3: CASDGLAGVVTDTQYF; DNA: TGTGCCAGCGATGGACTAGCGGGAGTCGTCACAGATACGCAGTATTTT
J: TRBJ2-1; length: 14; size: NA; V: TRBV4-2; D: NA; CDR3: CASSQEGGYNEQFF; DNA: TGTGCCAGCAGCCAAGAGGGGGGCTACAATGAGCAGTTCTTC
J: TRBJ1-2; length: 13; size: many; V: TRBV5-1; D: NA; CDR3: CASSLGSDYGYTF; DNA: TGTGCCAGCAGTTTGGGCAGTGACTATGGCTACACCTTC
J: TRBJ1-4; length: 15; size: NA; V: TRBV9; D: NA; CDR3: CASSVGGEPREKLFF; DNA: TGTGCCAGCAGCGTAGGAGGGGAGCCTCGGGAAAAACTGTTTTTT
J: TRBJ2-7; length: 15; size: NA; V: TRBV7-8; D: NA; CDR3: CASSSPMGSPYEQYF; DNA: TGTGCCAGCAGCTCGCCCATGGGGAGCCCCTACGAGCAGTACTTC
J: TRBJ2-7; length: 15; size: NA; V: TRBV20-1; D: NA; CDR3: CSASPLSGLGYEQYF; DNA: TGCAGTGCCTCGCCCCTTTCTGGCCTGGGCTACGAGCAGTACTTC
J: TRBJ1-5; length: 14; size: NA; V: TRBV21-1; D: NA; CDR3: CASSKTDSNQPQHF; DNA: TGTGCCAGCAGCAAAACAGATAGCAATCAGCCCCAGCATTTT
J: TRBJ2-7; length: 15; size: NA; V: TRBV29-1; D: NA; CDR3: CSVEDDRELSYEQYF; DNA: TGCAGCGTTGAAGATGATAGAGAATTATCCTACGAGCAGTACTTC
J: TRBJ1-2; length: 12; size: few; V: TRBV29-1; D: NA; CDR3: CSVGGTNYGYTF; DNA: TGCAGCGTCGGGGGCACTAACTATGGCTACACCTTC
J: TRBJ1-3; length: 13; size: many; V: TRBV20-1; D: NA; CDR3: CSASRQLGNTIYF; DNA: TGCAGTGCTAGTCGACAGCTTGGAAACACCATATATTTT
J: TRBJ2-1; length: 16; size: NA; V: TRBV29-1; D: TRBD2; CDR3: CSVEVPLAGGRNEQFF; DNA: TGCAGCGTTGAAGTACCCCTAGCGGGAGGAAGAAATGAGCAGTTCTTC
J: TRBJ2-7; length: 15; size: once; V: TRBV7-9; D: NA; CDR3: CASSARTAGPSEQYF; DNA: TGTGCCAGCAGCGCCCGAACAGCAGGCCCTTCCGAGCAGTACTTC
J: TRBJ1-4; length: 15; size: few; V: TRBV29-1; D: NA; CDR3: CSVEDPRDSNEKLFF; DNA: TGCAGCGTTGAAGATCCTAGGGACTCTAATGAAAAACTGTTTTTT
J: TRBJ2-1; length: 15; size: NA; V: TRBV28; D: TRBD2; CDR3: CASSLGGVLYNEQFF; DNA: TGTGCCAGCAGTTTAGGGGGGGTCCTCTACAATGAGCAGTTCTTC
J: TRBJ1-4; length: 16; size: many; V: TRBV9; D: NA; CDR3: CASSGGQIATNEKLFF; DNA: TGTGCCAGCAGCGGAGGACAGATAGCAACTAATGAAAAACTGTTTTTT
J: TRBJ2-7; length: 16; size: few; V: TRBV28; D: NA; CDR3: CASSLLVSGGPYEQYF; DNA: TGTGCCAGCAGTTTATTAGTTTCCGGGGGACCGTACGAGCAGTACTTC
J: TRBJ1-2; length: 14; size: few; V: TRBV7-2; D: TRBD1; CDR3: CASSFPGQGRGYTF; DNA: TGTGCCAGCAGCTTTCCGGGACAGGGACGTGGCTACACCTTC
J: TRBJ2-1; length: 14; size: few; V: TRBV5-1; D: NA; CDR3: CASSADTSYNEQFF; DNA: TGTGCCAGCAGCGCGGACACATCCTACAATGAGCAGTTCTTC
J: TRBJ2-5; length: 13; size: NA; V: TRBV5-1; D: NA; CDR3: CASSSTGSKTQYF; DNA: TGCGCCAGCAGTTCAACAGGGTCGAAGACCCAGTACTTC
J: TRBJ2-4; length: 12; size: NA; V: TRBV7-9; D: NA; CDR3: CASTPDLNIQYF; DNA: TGTGCCAGCACCCCGGACTTAAACATTCAGTACTTC
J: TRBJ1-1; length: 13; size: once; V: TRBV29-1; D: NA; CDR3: CSGVIAGNTEAFF; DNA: TGCAGCGGGGTCATAGCGGGGAACACTGAAGCTTTCTTT
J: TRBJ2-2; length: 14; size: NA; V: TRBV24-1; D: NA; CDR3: CATSDNSPTGELFF; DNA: TGTGCCACCAGTGACAACAGCCCCACCGGGGAGCTGTTTTTT
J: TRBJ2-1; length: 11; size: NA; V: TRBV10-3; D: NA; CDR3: CAIYRYNEQFF; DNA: TGTGCCATCTACAGATACAATGAGCAGTTCTTC
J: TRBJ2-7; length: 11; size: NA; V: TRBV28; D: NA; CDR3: CASSFAYEQYF; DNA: TGTGCCAGCAGTTTCGCCTACGAGCAGTACTTC
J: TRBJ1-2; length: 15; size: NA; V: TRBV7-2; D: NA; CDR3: CASSFPGGINYGYTF; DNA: TGTGCCAGCAGCTTTCCGGGGGGAATCAACTATGGCTACACCTTC
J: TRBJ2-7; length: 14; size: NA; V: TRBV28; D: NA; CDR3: CASSPPGTQYEQYF; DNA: TGTGCCAGCAGTCCCCCCGGGACACAGTACGAGCAGTACTTC
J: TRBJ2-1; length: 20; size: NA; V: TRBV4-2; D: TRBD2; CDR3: CASSQGSNLAGWSSYNEQFF; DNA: TGTGCCAGCAGCCAAGGCTCCAACCTAGCGGGGTGGAGCTCCTACAATGAGCAGTTCTTC
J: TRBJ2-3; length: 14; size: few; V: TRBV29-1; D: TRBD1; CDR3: CSVDLDRVTDTQYF; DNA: TGCAGCGTTGATCTGGACAGGGTAACAGATACGCAGTATTTT
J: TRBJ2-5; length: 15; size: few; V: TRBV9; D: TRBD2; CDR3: CASSPGTSGKETQYF; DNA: TGTGCCAGCAGCCCCGGGACTAGCGGGAAGGAGACCCAGTACTTC
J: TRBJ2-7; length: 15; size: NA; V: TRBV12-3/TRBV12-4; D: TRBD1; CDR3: CASSFQGAVNGKQYF; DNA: TGTGCCAGCAGTTTTCAGGGGGCGGTAAATGGGAAGCAGTACTTC
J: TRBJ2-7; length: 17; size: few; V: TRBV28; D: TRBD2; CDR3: CASSSTRLAGGVYEQYF; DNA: TGTGCCAGCAGTTCGACCCGACTAGCGGGAGGGGTTTACGAGCAGTACTTC
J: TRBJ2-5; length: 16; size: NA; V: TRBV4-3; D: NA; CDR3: CASSPRRGSVMETQYF; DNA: TGCGCCAGCAGCCCTCGTCGGGGGAGCGTGATGGAGACCCAGTACTTC
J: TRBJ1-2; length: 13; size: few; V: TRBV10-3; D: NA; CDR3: CAITRETHYGYTF; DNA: TGTGCCATCACCAGGGAAACCCACTATGGCTACACCTTC
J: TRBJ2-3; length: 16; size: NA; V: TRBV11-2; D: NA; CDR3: CASSFSAATYTDTQYF; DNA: TGTGCCAGCAGCTTTTCCGCCGCGACTTACACAGATACGCAGTATTTT